A single sample is the source of the 20 T cell receptor beta chains below, sequenced in a study of post-analysis software for immune sequencing data. Study-wide findings and caveats: In patients, TRBV5-6, TRBV5-1 and TRBV20-1 belonged to five or six TRBV segments found more frequently than in controls.

Unique molecular identifiers were present in the TCR beta cDNA libraries. TCRdb ran MiXCR on the PCR reads and lists one entry per CDR3 protein. The sample comprises some 890,000 distinct CDR3 sequences, around 50% of which are singletons, and under 6% rests with the top ten. No antigen has been assigned to these receptors. Sample: blood. The receptors stem from a girl between 5 and 17 years old with multiple sclerosis.

The V and J genes are TRBV27 and TRBJ1-2; D might be TRBD1 (6 bases). The CDR3 length is 13 residues. In germline, CDR1 is MNHEY, CDR2 SMNVEV (reference sequence). Trimming took off 4 bases at V and 6 bases at J, with 12 bases between the two ends. The CDR3 is CASSSAGADGYTF. In DNA, the CDR3 is TGTGCCAGCAGTTCAGCAGGGGCAGATGGCTACACCTTC.

The CDR3 loop reads CASSQDVAGGAKNIQYF. DNA for the CDR3: TGCGCCAGCAGCCAAGATGTAGCGGGAGGGGCCAAAAACATTCAGTACTTC. This chain connects TRBV4-1 to TRBJ2-4, with 11 bases fitting TRBD2. Germline values: CDR1 MGHRA, CDR2 YSYEKL. V gave up 0 bases and J gave up 1 base; unmatched junction bases: 2. The CDR3 is 17 residues long.

The genes are TRBV29-1 and TRBJ2-7; tentatively, D is TRBD2 (5 bases). V lost 4 bases and J 2 bases, leaving 9 bases between the germline ends. Germline assignment: CDR1 SQVTM and CDR2 ANQGSEA. This CDR3 spans 12 amino acids. The chain's CDR3 is CSVAGITYEQYF. CDR3 DNA sequence: TGCAGCGTTGCGGGGATTACCTACGAGCAGTACTTC.

This chain uses TRBV29-1 with TRBJ2-7; a weak D match, TRBD2 (5 bases). CDR1 and CDR2 from the germline V gene are SQVTM and ANQGSEA. The CDR3 is 13 amino acids. V shed 5 bases and J shed 3 bases, with 14 bases lying between them. The CDR3 loop reads CSVIGLAGYEQYF. The CDR3 DNA reads as TGCAGCGTTATAGGACTGGCGGGCTACGAGCAGTACTTC.

This rearrangement joins TRBV20-1 to TRBJ2-5, with 9 nucleotides matching TRBD2. The CDR3 has 15 residues. CDR1 is DFQATT and CDR2 is SNEGSKA in the germline V gene (reference sequence). V was clipped by 7 bases and J by 4 bases; unmatched bases: 13. CDR3 in DNA: TGCAGTGTTCGATCTAGCGGGACCCGACGAGAGACCCAGTACTTC. It is translated as CSVRSSGTRRETQYF.

This clonotype was recorded a few times. The chain links TRBV9 to TRBJ2-1; D may be TRBD1 (6 bases). Germline assignment: CDR1 SGDLS and CDR2 YYNGEE. Trimming cost V 3 bases and J 5 bases, with 12 bases left between them. The CDR3 extends over 14 amino acids. The CDR3 DNA sequence: TGTGCCAGCAGCGCTCTAGGGGGTGACAATGAGCAGTTCTTC. Encoded protein: CASSALGGDNEQFF.

The chain joins TRBV6-5 to TRBJ1-2; 7 nucleotides match TRBD1. Trimming at V came to 4 bases and at J to 4 bases, leaving 6 bases not matched to a gene. The CDR3 sequence is 14 residues long. Germline CDR1 is MNHEY and CDR2 is SVGAGI. The CDR3 DNA follows: TGTGCCAGCAGTTGCGACAGGGCCCCCTATGGCTACACCTTC. Encoded protein: CASSCDRAPYGYTF.

In its sample, this clonotype was seen once. The chain uses TRBV12-3 or TRBV12-4 and TRBJ2-7; 9 positions match TRBD1. The end of the DNA is better explained by TRBJ2-4, so the J call may be wrong. The length of the CDR3 is 18 residues. CDR3 DNA: TGTGCCAGCTCCTCAGGGACAGGGAGGCATGTAGCCAAAAACATTCAGTACTTC. It is translated as CASSSGTGRHVAKNIQYF.

The chain has TRBV5-1 and TRBJ1-1; TRBD1 is a possible D gene (6 bases). CDR3 length: 15 amino acids. Per the germline V gene, CDR1 is SGHRS and CDR2 is YFSETQ. Trimming stripped 4 bases from V and 4 bases from J, with 17 bases between. This CDR3 reads CASSLGTTSPTEAFF. The DNA of the CDR3 is TGCGCCAGCAGCCTGGGGACAACGAGCCCCACTGAAGCTTTCTTT.

This clonotype appeared a few times. The CDR3 spells CASSQGGTVLGYTF. The CDR3 DNA reads TGTGCCAGCAGCCAAGGCGGGACCGTGCTTGGCTACACCTTC. The chain is built from TRBV14 and TRBJ1-2; D perhaps matches TRBD1 (5 bases). V lost 1 base to trimming and J lost 7 bases, with 13 bases between them. Per the germline V gene, CDR1 is SGHDN and CDR2 is FVKESK. The CDR3 is 14 residues long.

The chain combines TRBV7-2 with TRBJ2-5; 7 bases match TRBD1. The CDR3 covers 15 residues. The germline gives CDR1 SGHTA, CDR2 FQGNSA. Unmatched junction bases numbered 5, after V lost 4 bases and J lost 0 bases. CDR3 coding DNA: TGTGCCAGCAGCTCGACAGGGACGTACCAAGAGACCCAGTACTTC. Protein: CASSSTGTYQETQYF.

The V and J genes are TRBV7-9 and TRBJ2-7, with D possibly TRBD1 on 5 matching bases. V shed 2 bases and J shed 1 base, with 15 bases lying between them. This CDR3 spans 16 amino acids. Germline CDR1 is SEHNR and CDR2 is FQNEAQ (reference sequence). The CDR3 coding sequence is TGTGCCAGCAGCTTATGGGGCGGCCCAGGTTCCTACGAGCAGTACTTC. It specifies CASSLWGGPGSYEQYF.

The chain uses TRBV10-3 and TRBJ1-2; no definite D call. Trimming left V 2 bases short and J 8 bases short, with 9 bases between. This CDR3 is 12 amino acids long. In germline, CDR1 is ENHRY, CDR2 SYGVKD. This chain's CDR3 is CAISEGGVGYTF. In DNA form, the CDR3 reads TGTGCCATCAGTGAGGGCGGAGTGGGCTACACCTTC.

CDR3 DNA: TGCAGTGCAGAGCCGGGACTAGCGGTTTTCAATGAGCAGTTCTTC. This gives the protein CSAEPGLAVFNEQFF. The J gene is TRBJ2-1, the V gene TRBV20-1; 11 nucleotides align to TRBD2. The ends lost 6 bases at V and 6 bases at J; junction bases unmatched: 10. The length of the CDR3 is 15 residues. Germline lookup yields CDR1 DFQATT and CDR2 SNEGSKA (reference sequence).

This clonotype was observed a few times. This sequence joins TRBV12-3 or TRBV12-4 and TRBJ2-3; D not resolved. This CDR3 has 13 residues. The V end was cut by 5 bases, the J end by 2 bases, with 8 bases between. The chain's CDR3 is CASSDSITDTQYF. DNA for the CDR3: TGTGCCAGCAGTGACTCGATCACAGATACGCAGTATTTT.

The chain combines TRBV5-1 with TRBJ2-7; 11 nucleotides align to TRBD2. J gave up 0 bases and V 5 bases, and 4 bases lay outside the gene matches. Germline V lookup: CDR1 SGHRS, CDR2 YFSETQ. This CDR3 comprises 15 residues. CDR3 nucleotides: TGCGCCAGCAGGGAGGGACTAGCGGCCTCCTACGAGCAGTACTTC. This sequence encodes CASREGLAASYEQYF.

This chain links TRBV4-1 with TRBJ2-1; D is undetermined. The germline V gene has CDR1 MGHRA and CDR2 YSYEKL. V shed 0 bases and J shed 8 bases, with 5 bases lying between them. The CDR3 is 12 amino acids. The CDR3 DNA is TGCGCCAGCAGCCAAGAAGGTTATGAGCAGTTCTTC. Its translation is CASSQEGYEQFF.

This clonotype was counted once. This chain connects TRBV7-2 to TRBJ2-5; TRBD1 or TRBD2 may be the D gene (6 bases each). The CDR3 has 19 amino acids. The germline V gene has CDR1 SGHTA and CDR2 FQGNSA. V was trimmed by 1 base and J by 1 base, leaving 22 bases between them. In DNA, the CDR3 is TGTGCCAGCAGCTTAGGATCATGGGGGCGGGTTAGCGGCCAAGAGACCCAGTACTTC. Translation gives CASSLGSWGRVSGQETQYF.

This clonotype was detected only a few times. The CDR3 sequence is CASSLGRALAKNIQYF. CDR3 nucleotide sequence: TGTGCCAGCAGTTTAGGGAGGGCCCTAGCCAAAAACATTCAGTACTTC. The V gene is TRBV12-3 or TRBV12-4, the J gene TRBJ2-4, with D possibly being TRBD2 (6 bases). The CDR3 length is 16 residues. V lost 1 base, J lost 0 bases, and 10 bases lay in between.

The rearrangement joins TRBV12-3 or TRBV12-4 to TRBJ1-1; D is possibly TRBD1 (5 bases). V was trimmed by 6 bases and J by 1 base, leaving 15 bases between them. This CDR3 spans 15 amino acids. The CDR3 DNA sequence: TGTGCCAGCAGCCTAGGCTCAGGGCCGAACACTGAAGCTTTCTTT. Translation gives CASSLGSGPNTEAFF.